The subject of this entry is one TCR beta chain. Generated by immunoSEQ multiplex PCR, the TCRdb table keeps only in-frame clones and is missing some. The sample carries roughly 160,000 clones, around 84% recorded once. The sample originates from a study of blood T cell repertoires in COVID-19. Across the study: The samples span acute and convalescent COVID-19 from the United States, Italy and Spain. T cells, B-cell-depleted T cells, or PBMCs supplied cDNA or gDNA.

The sample was peripheral blood. The receptor comes from a man between 50 and 59 years old with active or convalescent COVID-19.

The CDR3 DNA reads as TGCAGCGTTTTGGGTGGAGCGGTCTCCTACAATGAGCAGTTCTTC. It specifies CSVLGGAVSYNEQFF. The chain recombines TRBV29-1 with TRBJ2-1; D might be TRBD2 (5 bases). The ends were cut back, 5 bases at V and 0 bases at J, with 14 bases in the middle. Germline assignment: CDR1 SQVTM and CDR2 ANQGSEA. The CDR3 has 15 residues.